This T cell receptor beta chain was sequenced during a study of blood T cell repertoires in COVID-19. The wider study: PBMCs, B-cell-depleted T cells, or T cells were the source of the cDNA or gDNA that made up the material.

Sequenced by immunoSEQ multiplex PCR; TCRdb stores in-frame clones only, minus some. The data hold over 150,000 clones, with 80% observed a single time. Sequencing used PBMCs or T cells enriched from blood (not recorded which). The sequence was collected from a woman aged 55-70 years who had recovered from COVID-19.

The DNA for the CDR3 is TGCAGCGTTGAAGATGGCAGCGGGACATACCGTGGGAACACTGAAGCTTTCTTT. Protein: CSVEDGSGTYRGNTEAFF. This chain joins TRBV29-1 and TRBJ1-1; D is possibly TRBD1 (6 bases). Trimming stripped 0 bases from V and 1 base from J, with 21 bases between. CDR3 size: 18 residues. Germline CDR1 and CDR2: SQVTM and ANQGSEA.